This T cell receptor beta chain was sequenced during a study of T cell repertoires in cytomegalovirus infection (dated 2019 in TCRdb). About the full investigation: The peptide stimulations were aimed at well-studied HLA-B-restricted epitopes as well as recently identified HLA-C-restricted CMV epitopes, whose presentation resists viral immunomodulation. Donor HLA type was relevant to the analysis, as public TCR beta signatures indicated carriage of CMV infection together with the matching HLA type.

The research as a whole found: In both this cohort and an independent roughly 350-donor cohort, the cumulative frequency of public TCR beta family members distinguished carriers of CMV infection plus the relevant HLA type. The ex vivo response was dominated by HLA-C-restricted CMV-specific TCR beta clonotypes, and the single most frequent clonotype in two of eight donors was supplied by these HLA-C-restricted clonotypes.

A word on this clonotype: Its specific antigen is unknown. Nothing much larger sits one base from this clone, and base qualities are not available.

The sequencer listed for this sample is Illumina HiSeq 1500. TCRdb reworked the public reads: Q25 trimming with fastp, MiXCR clone assembly, productive beta chains retained. One record per CDR3 amino acid sequence lists the most common genes and DNA. In all, the sample holds 700,000 to 850,000 distinct CDR3 sequences, and around a third of those were seen once. Of the sample, around 12% falls within the top ten clones. The meaning of the sample's treatment or condition label: in vitro stimulation with specific CMV peptide epitopes to enrich CMV-specific T cells. CDR1 DFQATT and CDR2 SNEGSKA were looked up in the germline V gene (reference sequence). From its cysteine to its phenylalanine, the CDR3 spans 16 amino acids. Kept here is only the CDR3 DNA, which spans 48 bases and is read in frame from base 1. V has 3 bases trimmed and J has 2 bases trimmed; junction bases matching no gene number 9.

The sequence came from a human donor in good health (CMV status not recorded). Some clones in this sample may be carry-over from other donors' samples. The receptor chain draws on TRBV20-1 and TRBJ1-5, and TRBD1 matches 8 of the central bases. Material: cultured CD8+ T cells from PBMCs, obtained from culture after CMV antigen stimulation. The CDR3 protein is CSARGPQGAGNQPQHF. The base sequence is TGCAGTGCTAGGGGACCCCAGGGGGCAGGCAATCAGCCCCAGCATTTT.